This TCR beta chain was sequenced for a study of OX40 agonist ivuxolimab in advanced cancers. On the study more broadly: Patients received the agonistic anti-OX40 (CD134) antibody ivuxolimab. Anti-PD-1, anti-PD-L1 or anti-CTLA-4 therapy given earlier was allowed, and roughly 40% had some.

Trimming removed 5 bases at V and 1 base at J, with 9 bases between. This CDR3 is 13 amino acids long. Germline-derived CDR1 and CDR2 are SGDLS and YYNGEE. Measured with immunoSEQ multiplex PCR; TCRdb has only the in-frame clones, and not every one. The repertoire consists of around 56,000 clones, with around nine tenths occurring once and the leading ten covering about 1%. This specimen was CD4+ or CD8+ T cells sorted from blood, taken in a trial of the OX40 agonist ivuxolimab. The V call is TRBV9, the J call TRBJ1-1; the D is unclear. This sequence originates from an adult with an advanced solid tumor such as melanoma, head and neck, liver or kidney cancer. In DNA form, the CDR3 reads TGTGCCAGCAGTGGATTAGGGAACACTGAAGCTTTCTTT. Translating gives CASSGLGNTEAFF.